The source of this TCR beta chain is a study of cytomegalovirus exposure and HLA in healthy donors. General study findings and limits: By HLA locus, TCR association rates varied in a later analysis, with DRB1 showing the most and HLA-C the fewest. It was reported that TCR beta sequences correctly inferred the HLA-A and HLA-B alleles for most subjects. In vitro, a few CMV-associated chains proved specific for CMV antigens.

Amplification used 60 Vbeta primers and 13 Jbeta primers. Under the authors' procedure: In a later analysis, of approximately 81 million unique beta chains, roughly 11 million appeared in at least two donors. Sequenced by immunoSEQ multiplex PCR; TCRdb stores in-frame clones only, minus some. That table furnishes V, J and clone size, whereas the DNA furnished D and trimming. The data contain some 160,000 clones, around 77% of them singletons. Turning to this clone: Antigen specificity is unknown.

With V trimmed by 8 bases and J by 3 bases, 11 bases remained unmatched. The CDR3 is 14 amino acids. Germline lookup yields CDR1 SGDLS and CDR2 YYNGEE. Sequencing was done on a sample of PBMCs. The chain couples TRBV9 to TRBJ2-7, with 7 nucleotides matching TRBD2. The TCR sequence derives from a man aged 55 to 70 in good health and CMV-seronegative. CDR3 in amino acids: CASQPGGSGYEQYF. In DNA form, the CDR3 reads TGTGCCAGTCAGCCGGGCGGGAGCGGCTACGAGCAGTACTTC.